The 5 T cell receptor beta chains below all came from one sample that was sequenced in a study of radiotherapy plus CTLA-4 blockade in lung cancer. The data were produced by immunoSEQ multiplex PCR, yet TCRdb's version contains in-frame clones alone and is incomplete. This sample has tens of thousands of clones, with 77% found just once. The source material was peripheral blood, sampled from a patient treated with radiotherapy plus ipilimumab. All receptors derive from a human donor with non-small cell lung cancer whose response to radiotherapy plus ipilimumab could not be evaluated.

V usage is TRBV25-1 and J usage is TRBJ1-4; no clear D gene. Germline V gives CDR1 MGHDK, CDR2 SYGVNS. V lost 7 bases to trimming and J lost 4 bases, with 10 bases between them. This CDR3 has 13 residues. This CDR3 is CASTSGNNEKLFF. The CDR3 nucleotides are TGTGCCAGCACCTCGGGGAATAATGAAAAACTGTTTTTT.

V is TRBV28 and J is TRBJ1-4; 7 bases are shared with TRBD1. CDR3 length: 14 residues. Trimming removed 2 bases from V and 4 bases from J; junction bases left unmatched: 1. Germline V gene sequence: CDR1 MDHEN, CDR2 SYDVKM. The CDR3 protein is CASSLPGGNEKLFF. The CDR3 bases are TGTGCCAGCAGTTTACCAGGGGGTAATGAAAAACTGTTTTTT.

The DNA for the CDR3 is TGTGCCATCAGTGACCTCTACGAGCAGTACTTC. This gives the protein CAISDLYEQYF. V and J are TRBV10-3 and TRBJ2-7, with no clear D. CDR1 is ENHRY and CDR2 is SYGVKD in the germline V gene. The CDR3 is 11 amino acids. The germline V and J ends were trimmed by 3 bases and 3 bases, with 3 bases remaining between them.

The rearrangement links TRBV28 to TRBJ2-3, with 8 positions matching TRBD1. Germline CDR1 is MDHEN and CDR2 is SYDVKM. With 9 bases clipped from V and 5 bases from J, the junction kept 10 bases outside the gene matches. CDR3 length: 14 residues. CDR3 DNA sequence: TGTGCCAGTAGACAGGGGAGCGATGGAGATACGCAGTATTTT. Translated, it gives CASRQGSDGDTQYF.

The chain recombines TRBV7-6 with TRBJ2-6, with 7 bases identical to TRBD1. The V and J ends lost 0 bases and 4 bases, in that order; junction bases with no gene match: 6. CDR1 is SGHVS and CDR2 is FNYEAQ in the germline V gene. This CDR3 contains 17 residues. CDR3 residues: CASSLALGQLGANVLTF. DNA for the CDR3: TGTGCCAGCAGCTTAGCGTTGGGACAGCTAGGGGCCAACGTCCTGACTTTC.